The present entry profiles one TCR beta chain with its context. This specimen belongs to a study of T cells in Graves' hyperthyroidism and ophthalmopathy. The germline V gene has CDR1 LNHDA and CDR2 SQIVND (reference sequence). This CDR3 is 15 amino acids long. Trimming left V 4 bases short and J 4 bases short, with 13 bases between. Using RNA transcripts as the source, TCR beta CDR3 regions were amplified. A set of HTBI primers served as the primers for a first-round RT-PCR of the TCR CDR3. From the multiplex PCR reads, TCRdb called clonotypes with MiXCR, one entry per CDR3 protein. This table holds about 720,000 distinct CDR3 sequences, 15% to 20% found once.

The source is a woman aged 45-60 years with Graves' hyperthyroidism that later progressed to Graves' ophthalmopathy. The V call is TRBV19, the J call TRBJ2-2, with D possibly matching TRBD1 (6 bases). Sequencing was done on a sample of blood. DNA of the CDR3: TGTGCCAGTAGTAGGGCCAGGGGTGGCACCGGGGAGCTGTTTTTT. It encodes CASSRARGGTGELFF.